One and the same sample provided the 29 T cell receptor beta chains below, sequenced in a study of OX40 agonist ivuxolimab in advanced cancers. TCRdb keeps only in-frame clones here, not all; method: immunoSEQ multiplex PCR. Seen here are over 10,000 clones, around nine tenths observed once, and the top ten hold 49%. Here the sequenced sample was CD4+ or CD8+ T cells sorted from blood, taken in a trial of the OX40 agonist ivuxolimab. These receptor sequences come from an adult with an advanced solid tumor such as melanoma, head and neck, liver or kidney cancer.

The chain uses TRBV6-5 and TRBJ2-7; D is ambiguous. CDR1 and CDR2 (germline): MNHEY, SVGAGI. The CDR3 has 13 amino acids. Trimming removed 2 bases from V and 5 bases from J, with 10 bases in between. The CDR3 DNA follows: TGTGCCAGCAGTTACCCTAGAGGCAACGAGCAGTACTTC. This translates into CASSYPRGNEQYF.

This chain uses TRBV5-6 with TRBJ2-2, with D hard to call. The germline gives CDR1 SGHDT, CDR2 YYEEEE. Trimming removed 0 bases at V and 4 bases at J, with 7 bases between. There are 14 residues in the CDR3. CDR3 loop: CASSLGVATGELFF. DNA for the CDR3: TGTGCCAGCAGCTTGGGAGTGGCCACCGGGGAGCTGTTTTTT.

The CDR3: CASSQDWRGGDEQFF. The CDR3 DNA sequence: TGCGCCAGCAGCCAAGATTGGCGGGGGGGGGATGAGCAGTTCTTC. V is TRBV4-3 and J is TRBJ2-1, with 9 bases matching TRBD2. The length of the CDR3 is 15 residues. Trimming cost V 0 bases and J 8 bases; bases outside gene matches: 5. Germline values: CDR1 LGHNA, CDR2 YSLEER.

This clone showed up just a few times. The V gene is TRBV7-3, the J gene TRBJ1-2, with D unresolved. The germline V gene has CDR1 SGHTA and CDR2 FQGTGA. The ends were cut back, 1 base at V and 0 bases at J, with 9 bases in the middle. The CDR3 has 15 residues. This chain's CDR3 is CASSLKDGPNYGYTF. The CDR3, as DNA: TGTGCCAGCAGCTTAAAGGACGGGCCTAACTATGGCTACACCTTC.

The chain combines TRBV2 with TRBJ2-3; D is possibly TRBD1 or TRBD2 (6 bases each). Trimming stripped 8 bases from V and 1 base from J, with 13 bases between. The CDR3 covers 14 residues. CDR1 is SNHLY, CDR2 FYNNEI, per germline. CDR3 DNA sequence: TGTGCCAGCGGAGGGGGAAGGGGCACAGATACGCAGTATTTT. Translation: CASGGGRGTDTQYF.

The chain combines TRBV4-3 with TRBJ2-1; D unclear. Germline values: CDR1 LGHNA, CDR2 YSLEER. The CDR3 sequence is 11 residues long. V lost 8 bases to trimming and J lost 5 bases, with 7 bases between them. The CDR3 nucleotides read TGCGCCAGCGCCAGGAACAATGAGCAGTTCTTC. Translation gives CASARNNEQFF.

This sequence joins TRBV11-2 and TRBJ2-2; a possible D gene is TRBD1 (6 bases). The V and J ends lost 1 base and 6 bases respectively, with 12 bases between them. CDR1 is SGHAT, CDR2 FQNNGV, per germline. The CDR3 is made up of 15 amino acids. The CDR3 coding sequence is TGTGCCAGCAGCTTAGTAGGGGGAACGGCCGGGGAGCTGTTTTTT. Its protein product is CASSLVGGTAGELFF.

V usage is TRBV6-5 and J usage is TRBJ2-7; D possibly corresponds to TRBD2 (6 bases). With 2 bases removed from V and 0 bases from J, the gap between germline ends came to 11 bases. Germline V gene sequence: CDR1 MNHEY, CDR2 SVGAGI. The CDR3 contains 15 residues. This chain's CDR3 is CASSYGDSYSYEQYF. The CDR3, as DNA: TGTGCCAGCAGTTACGGGGACTCGTACTCCTACGAGCAGTACTTC.

The chain uses TRBV11-2 and TRBJ2-5; 7 bases fit TRBD2. This CDR3 has 17 residues. The germline V gene has CDR1 SGHAT and CDR2 FQNNGV. The V and J ends lost 5 bases and 0 bases, in that order; junction bases with no gene match: 12. CDR3 DNA: TGTGCCAGCAGCCCAAGAGATGCGGGAGTCTACCAAGAGACCCAGTACTTC. Its protein is CASSPRDAGVYQETQYF.

The rearrangement joins TRBV5-8 to TRBJ2-2; 8 bases align to TRBD2. The germline V gene has CDR1 SGHTS and CDR2 YDEGEE. Unmatched junction bases numbered 11, after V lost 4 bases and J lost 6 bases. The CDR3 sequence is 16 residues long. CDR3 nucleotide sequence: TGTGCCAGCAGCCCTGAACTAGCGGAATTGGCCGGGGAGCTGTTTTTT. It yields the protein CASSPELAELAGELFF.

V usage is TRBV5-8 and J usage is TRBJ2-7, with D possibly being TRBD1 (5 bases). Germline loops: CDR1 SGHTS, CDR2 YDEGEE. The CDR3 loop spans 16 amino acids. Trimming removed 0 bases from V and 2 bases from J, with 15 bases in between. The CDR3 DNA sequence: TGTGCCAGCAGCTTGGCCTCGGCAGGGCCCACCTACGAGCAGTACTTC. It is translated as CASSLASAGPTYEQYF. Drawing the rest from reference TRBV5-8 and TRBJ2-7, the complete variable domain is EAGVTQSPTHLIKTRGQQATLRCSPISGHTSVYWYQQALGLGLQFLLWYDEGEERNRGNFPPRFSGRQFPNYSSELNVNALELEDSALYLCASSLASAGPTYEQYFGPGTRLTVT.

The V call is TRBV9, the J call TRBJ2-1; D remains ambiguous. V lost 0 bases and J 6 bases, leaving 7 bases between the germline ends. In germline, CDR1 is SGDLS, CDR2 YYNGEE. The CDR3 is 13 amino acids. DNA of the CDR3: TGTGCCAGCAGCGTAGGACCGAGCAATGAGCAGTTCTTC. The encoded protein is CASSVGPSNEQFF. The whole variable domain, filled in from reference TRBV9 and TRBJ2-1, reads DSGVTQTPKHLITATGQRVTLRCSPRSGDLSVYWYQQSLDQGLQFLIQYYNGEERAKGNILERFSAQQFPDLHSELNLSSLELGDSALYFCASSVGPSNEQFFGPGTRLTVL.

This chain connects TRBV19 to TRBJ1-5, with D possibly TRBD1 on 5 matching bases. V lost 11 bases, J lost 9 bases, and 14 bases lay in between. Germline V CDR1 and CDR2: LNHDA, SQIVND (reference sequence). There are 11 residues in the CDR3. The CDR3 spells CASDGGGPQHF. CDR3 bases: TGTGCCTCCGACGGGGGAGGGCCCCAGCATTTT.

The CDR3 is CASSPSWGYEQYF. CDR3 DNA: TGTGCCAGCAGTCCATCTTGGGGATACGAGCAGTACTTC. The J gene is TRBJ2-7, the V gene TRBV11-3; D remains unclear. This CDR3 comprises 13 residues. V was cut by 6 bases and J by 4 bases, with 13 bases left in between. Germline assignment: CDR1 SGHNT and CDR2 YENEEA.

The genes are TRBV4-1 and TRBJ2-7, with D uncertain. In germline, CDR1 is MGHRA, CDR2 YSYEKL. Deletions cut 4 bases from V and 3 bases from J, with 16 bases between. This CDR3 has 15 residues. The CDR3 loop is CASSPPGGAGYEQYF. The DNA of the CDR3 is TGCGCCAGCAGCCCGCCCGGCGGAGCAGGCTACGAGCAGTACTTC.

V gene TRBV5-5 combines with J gene TRBJ2-3; D is unresolved. Germline loops: CDR1 SGHKS, CDR2 YYEKEE (reference sequence). V was cut by 5 bases and J by 7 bases, with 8 bases left in between. This CDR3 spans 11 amino acids. The CDR3 spells CASRESHTQYF. Here the CDR3 DNA reads TGTGCCAGCAGGGAGAGCCATACGCAGTATTTT.

V gene TRBV11-2 combines with J gene TRBJ2-3; 9 positions agree with TRBD2. Germline V lookup: CDR1 SGHAT, CDR2 FQNNGV. After removal of 1 base from V and 2 bases from J, the junction contained 4 bases not matched to a gene. This CDR3 is built from 16 residues. The CDR3 loop reads CASSLGGRALTDTQYF. The CDR3, as DNA: TGTGCCAGCAGCTTAGGCGGGAGGGCCCTCACAGATACGCAGTATTTT.

J is TRBJ1-1 and V is TRBV28; D not resolved. Germline V lookup: CDR1 MDHEN, CDR2 SYDVKM. The CDR3 has 12 amino acids. The ends were cut back, 5 bases at V and 6 bases at J, with 10 bases in the middle. The CDR3 here is CASSDRRSEAFF. CDR3 DNA: TGTGCCAGCAGTGACCGGAGATCTGAAGCTTTCTTT.

J is TRBJ1-2 and V is TRBV5-6, with 7 bases that match TRBD1. The V gene end was trimmed by 3 bases and the J gene end by 5 bases; junction bases not matched to a gene: 4. Germline CDR1 reads SGHDT; CDR2 reads YYEEEE. CDR3 size: 13 residues. CDR3 residues: CASSSDRPYGYTF. CDR3 sequence (DNA): TGTGCCAGCAGCTCGGACAGGCCTTATGGCTACACCTTC.

This clone was seen once. The rearrangement uses TRBV19 and TRBJ2-1; TRBD2 agrees at 12 bases. The CDR3 covers 23 residues. Trimming cost V 4 bases and J 5 bases; bases outside gene matches: 27. Germline CDR1 and CDR2: LNHDA and SQIVND (reference sequence). This chain's CDR3 is CASSTRLAGATASRTIKDNEQFF. CDR3 coding DNA: TGTGCCAGTAGTACGCGACTAGCGGGAGCAACCGCATCACGAACGATTAAAGACAATGAGCAGTTCTTC.

This chain uses TRBV29-1 with TRBJ2-7; 7 positions agree with TRBD2. The CDR3 has 13 residues. The J segment lost 0 bases and the V segment lost 5 bases, leaving 4 bases of the junction unmatched. Germline V gene data show CDR1 as SQVTM and CDR2 as ANQGSEA. This CDR3 is CSVRGGSSYEQYF. In nucleotides, the CDR3 is TGCAGCGTTCGCGGCGGGAGCTCCTACGAGCAGTACTTC.

This clone rates as medium-sized (0.01 to 0.1%). The chain couples TRBV15 to TRBJ2-4; D gene ambiguous. V was cut by 0 bases and J by 5 bases, with 8 bases left in between. CDR3 size: 14 residues. In germline, CDR1 is LNHNV, CDR2 YYDKDF (reference sequence). CDR3: CATSRDQIQNIQYF. The CDR3 DNA reads TGTGCCACCAGCAGAGACCAGATTCAAAACATTCAGTACTTC.

The sample holds one count of this clone. The CDR3 sequence: CASSQDWPGSYEQYF. CDR3 in DNA: TGCGCCAGCAGCCAAGACTGGCCGGGATCCTACGAGCAGTACTTC. The gene calls are TRBV4-3 and TRBJ2-7; perhaps TRBD2 as D (5 bases). V lost 0 bases to trimming and J lost 1 base, with 10 bases between them. The CDR3 spans 15 residues. Per the germline V gene, CDR1 is LGHNA and CDR2 is YSLEER.

This chain connects TRBV19 to TRBJ2-1; 11 bases map to TRBD2. The CDR3 is 15 amino acids. Germline trimming cut 5 bases from V and 4 bases from J; bases unmatched to any gene: 4. Germline V gives CDR1 LNHDA, CDR2 SQIVND (reference sequence). CDR3 in DNA: TGTGCCAGTAGTCCTCTAGCGGGAGGTTACAATGAGCAGTTCTTC. It yields the protein CASSPLAGGYNEQFF.

The chain carries TRBV2 and TRBJ2-1; TRBD1 might be the D (5 bases). Trimming removed 6 bases at V and 9 bases at J, with 6 bases between. The germline V gene has CDR1 SNHLY and CDR2 FYNNEI. The CDR3 spans 10 residues. The CDR3 DNA sequence: TGTGCCAGCAGGGGGCCTGAGCAGTTCTTC. Protein: CASRGPEQFF.

J is TRBJ2-7 and V is TRBV6-6; D might be TRBD1 or TRBD2, each matching 6 bases. Germline lookup yields CDR1 MNHNY and CDR2 SVGAGI (reference sequence). Trimming left V 1 base short and J 6 bases short, with 13 bases between. The CDR3 spans 14 residues. This CDR3 reads CASSYYHKGGEQYF. CDR3 coding DNA: TGTGCCAGCAGTTACTACCATAAGGGGGGCGAGCAGTACTTC.

The rearrangement joins TRBV11-3 to TRBJ2-1, with 8 bases aligning to TRBD2. With V trimmed by 4 bases and J by 10 bases, 3 bases remained unmatched. Germline V lookup: CDR1 SGHNT, CDR2 YENEEA. The CDR3 length is 12 residues. The CDR3 DNA reads as TGTGCCAGCAGCTCCACTAGCGGCGAGCAGTTCTTC. It codes for CASSSTSGEQFF.

The chain links TRBV5-1 to TRBJ2-5, with TRBD1 identical over 9 bases. Germline-derived CDR1 and CDR2 are SGHRS and YFSETQ. V trimming: 0 bases; J trimming: 5 bases; junction bases outside the gene matches: 11. The CDR3 contains 17 residues. The CDR3 is CASSLVPQGALGETQYF. CDR3 coding DNA: TGCGCCAGCAGCTTGGTACCACAGGGGGCTTTAGGGGAGACCCAGTACTTC.

The rearrangement uses TRBV2 and TRBJ1-1; D not certain. The V and J ends lost 7 bases and 6 bases respectively, with 15 bases between them. CDR1 and CDR2 from the germline V gene are SNHLY and FYNNEI. The CDR3 extends over 13 amino acids. CDR3 residues: CASINTLGPEAFF. Here the CDR3 DNA reads TGTGCCAGCATCAACACTTTAGGTCCTGAAGCTTTCTTT.